Given below is one T cell receptor beta chain in context. The record originates from a study of blood T cell repertoires in COVID-19. Study in general: The cDNA or gDNA used as material had been derived from T cells, B-cell-depleted T cells, or PBMCs.

In the authors' methods: Counts of nucleated cells, estimated from reference gene primer amplification, were obtained. Sequencing was performed with immunoSEQ multiplex PCR; in TCRdb, only in-frame clones are kept and a portion is missing. The V and J calls and clone size come from that table; D and trimming were worked out from the DNA. Among around 100,000 clones, approximately 81% were seen once, and the ten largest hold about 1.4%. The sequence was collected from a man aged 45-60 years with acute or convalescent COVID-19. The sample taken for sequencing was peripheral blood.

The CDR3 sequence is CASSFQDRGDNYGYTF. The CDR3 nucleotides read TGTGCCAGCAGCTTCCAAGACAGGGGAGACAACTATGGCTACACCTTC. The gene calls are TRBV7-9 and TRBJ1-2, with 8 bases matching TRBD1. This CDR3 has 16 residues. V dropped 3 bases and J dropped 2; count of bases not matched to a gene: 8. Germline loops: CDR1 SEHNR, CDR2 FQNEAQ (reference sequence).